This T cell receptor beta chain was profiled in a study of control samples from healthy donors and cancer patients. Sequenced by immunoSEQ multiplex PCR; TCRdb stores in-frame clones only, minus some. The table lists under 130,000 clones, roughly 91% of them singletons. Germline CDR1 MNHNY, CDR2 SVGAGI (reference sequence). V lost 0 bases to trimming and J lost 2 bases, with 11 bases between them. CDR3 size: 15 residues. The gene calls are TRBV6-6 and TRBJ2-7; no reliable D call. Material: PBMCs. The clonotype was recovered from a man in his 60s with lung cancer. This chain's CDR3 is CASSYSAQYTYEQYV. The CDR3 nucleotides read TGTGCCAGCAGTTACTCGGCACAGTACACCTACGAGCAGTACGTC.